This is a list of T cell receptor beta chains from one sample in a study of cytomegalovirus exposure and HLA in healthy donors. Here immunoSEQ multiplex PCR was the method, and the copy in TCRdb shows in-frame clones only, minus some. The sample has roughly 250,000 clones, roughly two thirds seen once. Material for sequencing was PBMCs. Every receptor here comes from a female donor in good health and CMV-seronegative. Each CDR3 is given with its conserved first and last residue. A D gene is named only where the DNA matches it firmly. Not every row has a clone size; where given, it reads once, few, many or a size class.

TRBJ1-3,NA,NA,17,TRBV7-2,CASSLGPLRQAGNTIYF,TGTGCCAGCAGCTTAGGCCCTCTTAGACAAGCTGGAAACACCATATATTTT
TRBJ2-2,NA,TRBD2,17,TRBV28,CASSLSGLAGSTGELFF,TGTGCCAGCAGTTTATCCGGACTAGCGGGGAGCACCGGGGAGCTGTTTTTT
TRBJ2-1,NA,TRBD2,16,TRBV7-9,CASSPRLAVHHNEQFF,TGTGCCAGCAGCCCGCGACTAGCGGTGCACCACAATGAGCAGTTCTTC
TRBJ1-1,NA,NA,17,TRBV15,CATSNFPSESLHTEAFF,TGTGCCACCAGCAACTTTCCCTCGGAGTCTTTGCACACTGAAGCTTTCTTT
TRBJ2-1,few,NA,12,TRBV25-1,CASSEYMTGQFF,TGTGCCAGCAGTGAATATATGACGGGACAGTTCTTC
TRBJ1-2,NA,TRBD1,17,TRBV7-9,CASSPYFRGQGENGYTF,TGTGCCAGCAGCCCCTATTTTCGCGGACAGGGAGAGAATGGCTACACCTTC
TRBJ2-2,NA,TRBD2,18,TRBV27,CASSLTQGLAGAGGELFF,TGTGCCAGCAGTTTAACCCAGGGACTAGCGGGAGCCGGCGGGGAGCTGTTTTTT
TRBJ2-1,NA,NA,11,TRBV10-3,CAASAGDEQFF,TGTGCCGCCTCAGCGGGTGATGAGCAGTTCTTC
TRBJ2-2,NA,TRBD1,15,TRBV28,CASSSGTGGTGELFF,TGTGCCAGCAGTTCAGGGACAGGGGGCACCGGGGAGCTGTTTTTT
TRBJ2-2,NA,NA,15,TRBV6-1,CASRPTGRGTGELFF,TGTGCCAGCAGGCCTACAGGGAGGGGGACCGGGGAGCTGTTTTTT
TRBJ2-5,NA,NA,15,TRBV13,CASSLVRSGQETQYF,TGTGCCAGCAGCTTAGTCCGAAGCGGGCAAGAGACCCAGTACTTC
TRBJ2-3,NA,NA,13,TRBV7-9,CASSNPGPDTQYF,TGTGCCAGCAGCAACCCTGGGCCAGATACGCAGTATTTT
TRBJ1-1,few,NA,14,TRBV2,CASSDDRMNTEAFF,TGTGCCAGCAGTGACGACAGGATGAACACTGAAGCTTTCTTT
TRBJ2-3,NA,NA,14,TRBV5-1,CASSLGTGTDTQYF,TGCGCCAGCAGCTTAGGGACTGGCACAGATACGCAGTATTTT
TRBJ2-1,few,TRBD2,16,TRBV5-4,CASSLGGLAVYNEQFF,TGTGCCAGCAGCTTGGGCGGACTAGCGGTCTACAATGAGCAGTTCTTC
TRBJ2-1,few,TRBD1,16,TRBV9,CASSVAGQGAYNEQFF,TGTGCCAGCAGCGTAGCGGGACAGGGGGCCTACAATGAGCAGTTCTTC
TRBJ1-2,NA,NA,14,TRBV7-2,CASSLGGTAYGYTF,TGTGCCAGCAGCTTAGGCGGGACGGCCTATGGCTACACCTTC
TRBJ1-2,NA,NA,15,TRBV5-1,CASSLDRSRNYGYTF,TGCGCCAGCAGCTTAGACAGGAGTAGAAACTATGGCTACACCTTC
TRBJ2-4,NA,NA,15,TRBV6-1,CASSEALRGIGVQYF,TGTGCCAGCAGTGAAGCGCTTCGGGGTATAGGCGTTCAGTACTTC
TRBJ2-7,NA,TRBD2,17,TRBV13,CASSLGLAGPASYEQYF,TGTGCCAGCAGCTTAGGACTAGCGGGACCTGCCTCCTACGAGCAGTACTTC
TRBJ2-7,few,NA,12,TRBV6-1,CASSHRVYEQYF,TGTGCCAGCAGTCACAGGGTCTACGAGCAGTACTTC
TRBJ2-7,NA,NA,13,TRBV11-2,CASSPGLPYEQYF,TGTGCCAGCAGCCCGGGACTCCCCTACGAGCAGTACTTC
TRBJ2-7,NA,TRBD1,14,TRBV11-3,CASSLDLDRGWQYF,TGTGCCAGCAGCTTAGATCTGGACAGGGGGTGGCAGTACTTC
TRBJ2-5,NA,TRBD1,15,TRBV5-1,CASSTWTGPGETQYF,TGCGCCAGCAGCACGTGGACAGGGCCAGGGGAGACCCAGTACTTC
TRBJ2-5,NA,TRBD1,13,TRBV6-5,CASSPDRKETQYF,TGTGCCAGCAGCCCGGACAGGAAAGAGACCCAGTACTTC
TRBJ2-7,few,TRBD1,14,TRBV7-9,CASTPGQGPYEQYF,TGTGCCAGCACCCCGGGACAGGGACCCTACGAGCAGTACTTC
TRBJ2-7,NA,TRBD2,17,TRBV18,CASSPGTSGSAFHEQYF,TGTGCCAGCTCCCCCGGAACTAGCGGGAGCGCATTCCACGAGCAGTACTTC
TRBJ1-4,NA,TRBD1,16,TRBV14,CASSQTGGRTNEKLFF,TGTGCCAGCAGCCAGACAGGGGGAAGAACTAATGAAAAACTGTTTTTT
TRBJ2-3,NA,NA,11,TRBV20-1,CSGETSDTQYF,TGCAGTGGGGAGACCTCAGATACGCAGTATTTT
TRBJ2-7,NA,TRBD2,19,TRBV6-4,CASSEGLAGGSTSSYEQYF,TGTGCCAGCAGCGAGGGACTAGCGGGAGGGTCCACGAGCTCCTACGAGCAGTACTTC
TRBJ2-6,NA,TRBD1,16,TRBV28,CASSFGGQAGANVLTF,TGTGCCAGCAGTTTCGGAGGACAGGCTGGGGCCAACGTCCTGACTTTC
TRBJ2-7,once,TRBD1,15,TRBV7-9,CASSLTGTGFYEQYF,TGTGCCAGCAGCTTAACCGGGACAGGGTTTTACGAGCAGTACTTC
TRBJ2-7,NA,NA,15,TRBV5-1,CASSLGQSSSYEQYF,TGCGCCAGCAGCTTAGGACAGTCCTCTTCCTACGAGCAGTACTTC
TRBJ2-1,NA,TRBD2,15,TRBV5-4,CASSLATSGYNEQFF,TGTGCCAGCAGCTTGGCGACTAGCGGATACAATGAGCAGTTCTTC
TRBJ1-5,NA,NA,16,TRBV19,CASSIEGYYSNQPQHF,TGTGCCAGTAGTATAGAAGGATACTATAGCAATCAGCCCCAGCATTTT
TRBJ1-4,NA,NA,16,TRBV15,CATSTNLIRSNEKLFF,TGTGCCACCAGCACTAATCTCATTCGCTCAAATGAAAAACTGTTTTTT
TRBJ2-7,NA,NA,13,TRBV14,CASSQLSGYEQYF,TGTGCCAGCAGCCAGCTTAGCGGCTACGAGCAGTACTTC
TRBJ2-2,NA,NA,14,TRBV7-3,CASSLTRGTGELFF,TGTGCCAGCAGCTTAACCCGGGGCACCGGGGAGCTGTTTTTT
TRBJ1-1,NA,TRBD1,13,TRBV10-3,CAISRDRGQEAFF,TGTGCCATTAGTAGGGACAGGGGGCAGGAGGCTTTCTTT
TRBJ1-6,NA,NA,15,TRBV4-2,CASSQVAQTGSPLHF,TGTGCCAGCAGCCAAGTGGCCCAGACAGGCTCACCCCTCCACTTT
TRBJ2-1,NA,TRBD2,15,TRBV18,CASSPLVSGNNEQFF,TGTGCCAGCTCGCCCCTTGTTAGCGGGAACAATGAGCAGTTCTTC
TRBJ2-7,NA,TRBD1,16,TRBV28,CASSLGTGASSYEQYF,TGTGCCAGCAGTTTGGGGACAGGGGCTAGCTCCTACGAGCAGTACTTC
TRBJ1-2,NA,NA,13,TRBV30,CAWDTGGNYGYTF,TGTGCCTGGGACACCGGGGGTAACTATGGCTACACCTTC
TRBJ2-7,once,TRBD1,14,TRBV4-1,CASSQVDRAYEQYF,TGCGCCAGCAGCCAAGTGGACAGGGCCTACGAGCAGTACTTC
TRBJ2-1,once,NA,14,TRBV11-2,CASSGSGTYNEQFF,TGTGCCAGCAGCGGTAGCGGAACCTACAATGAGCAGTTCTTC
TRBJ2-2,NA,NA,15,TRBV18,CASSRQEPTTGELFF,TGTGCCAGCTCACGACAGGAGCCTACCACCGGGGAGCTGTTTTTT
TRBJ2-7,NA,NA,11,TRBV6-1,CAVGASAEQYF,TGTGCCGTCGGGGCTAGCGCCGAGCAGTACTTC
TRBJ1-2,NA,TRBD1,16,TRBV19,CASSGTGGVRLYGYTF,TGTGCCAGTAGCGGGACAGGGGGCGTACGCCTCTATGGCTACACCTTC
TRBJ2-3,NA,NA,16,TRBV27,CASSPSGGHGTDTQYF,TGTGCCAGCAGTCCCTCCGGTGGGCATGGCACAGATACGCAGTATTTT
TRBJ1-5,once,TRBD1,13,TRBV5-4,CASSLDRGLSQHF,TGTGCCAGCAGCTTGGACAGGGGGCTCTCCCAGCATTTT
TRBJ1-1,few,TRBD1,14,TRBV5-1,CASRVGQANTEAFF,TGCGCCAGCAGGGTGGGACAGGCTAACACTGAAGCTTTCTTT